Listed here are 24 T cell receptor beta chains from one sample, sequenced in a study of CD8 T cells in ankylosing spondylitis. TCRdb ran MiXCR on the 5' RACE reads and lists one entry per CDR3 protein. The table lists fewer than 150,000 distinct CDR3 sequences, 5.5% to 7.5% of them singletons. Sequences were obtained from blood, either unsorted or a sorted T cell fraction (not recorded which). Receptors were obtained from a female donor with ankylosing spondylitis or in good health (not recorded which).

This clonotype was seen repeatedly, ten times or more. The chain links TRBV25-1 to TRBJ1-1, with 8 positions matching TRBD1. With 0 bases clipped from V and 4 bases from J, the junction kept 7 bases outside the gene matches. The germline gives CDR1 MGHDK, CDR2 SYGVNS. This CDR3 is built from 16 residues. CDR3 amino acids: CASSEYDRGAATEAFF. For the CDR3, the DNA is TGTGCCAGCAGTGAATACGACAGGGGCGCTGCCACTGAAGCTTTCTTT.

This clonotype occurred many times. The chain links TRBV5-1 to TRBJ2-5; 8 positions agree with TRBD2. The CDR3 spans 14 residues. Germline V CDR1 and CDR2: SGHRS, YFSETQ. V was pared by 6 bases and J by 2 bases, with 6 bases of the junction left unmatched. CDR3 in DNA: TGCGCCAGCACCCCGACTAGCGCACAAGAGACCCAGTACTTC. This sequence encodes CASTPTSAQETQYF.

This clonotype has at least ten counts. The chain links TRBV12-3 or TRBV12-4 to TRBJ2-7, with TRBD1 matching over 8 bases. This CDR3 contains 15 residues. The V and J ends lost 3 bases and 0 bases, in that order; junction bases with no gene match: 4. As DNA, the CDR3 is TGTGCCAGCAGTTTCCGGGACAGGCGCTCCTACGAGCAGTACTTC. Its translation: CASSFRDRRSYEQYF.

This clonotype was observed at least ten times. The CDR3 reads CASSLAGGGSSTEAFF. CDR3 bases: TGCGCCAGCAGCTTGGCAGGTGGTGGCAGCAGCACTGAAGCTTTCTTT. The J gene is TRBJ1-1, the V gene TRBV5-1; D remains unclear. This CDR3 is 16 amino acids long. The V end was cut by 0 bases, the J end by 4 bases, with 16 bases between. Germline CDR1 SGHRS, CDR2 YFSETQ.

Many counts were recorded for this clonotype. The V and J genes are TRBV7-9 and TRBJ1-2, with D possibly matching TRBD1 (5 bases). The CDR3 spans 14 residues. Trimming stripped 5 bases from V and 7 bases from J, with 17 bases between. Looked up from germline, CDR1 is SEHNR and CDR2 is FQNEAQ (reference sequence). The CDR3 nucleotides are TGTGCCAGCAGCACCGCGGAGGGGCGGAGTGGCTACACCTTC. The encoded protein is CASSTAEGRSGYTF.

This clonotype was seen many times. This rearrangement joins TRBV20-1 to TRBJ1-3; tentative D call: TRBD1 (6 bases). Germline V lookup: CDR1 DFQATT, CDR2 SNEGSKA (reference sequence). Between the trimmed V and J ends, which lost 7 bases and 0 bases, there was a span of 22 bases. CDR3 length: 17 residues. The CDR3 sequence: CSVYLPRDISSGNTIYF. The CDR3, as DNA: TGCAGTGTTTACCTTCCTCGGGACATAAGCTCTGGAAACACCATATATTTT.

The table lists this clonotype with many counts. The chain couples TRBV7-8 to TRBJ2-7; 7 positions match TRBD1. The CDR3 extends over 15 amino acids. Germline assignment: CDR1 SGHVS and CDR2 FQNEAQ. V trimming: 3 bases; J trimming: 3 bases; junction bases outside the gene matches: 8. CDR3 loop: CASSLTRTGVYEQYF. The CDR3 DNA reads TGTGCCAGCAGCTTGACCCGGACAGGAGTCTACGAGCAGTACTTC.

Many counts were recorded for this clonotype. This rearrangement joins TRBV7-2 to TRBJ1-3; D unclear. The CDR3 runs to 16 residues. The germline gives CDR1 SGHTA, CDR2 FQGNSA. With 1 base removed from V and 2 bases from J, the gap between germline ends came to 12 bases. Here the CDR3 reads CASSLDGILTGNTIYF. CDR3 sequence (DNA): TGTGCCAGCAGCTTAGACGGCATTCTCACTGGAAACACCATATATTTT.

This clonotype showed up many times. The CDR3 spells CATSTGLQETQYF. The CDR3 DNA is TGTGCCACCAGCACGGGCCTCCAAGAGACCCAGTACTTC. V is TRBV15 and J is TRBJ2-5; D gene uncertain. Germline lookup yields CDR1 LNHNV and CDR2 YYDKDF (reference sequence). This CDR3 has 13 residues. The V end lost 4 bases, the J end lost 1 base, and 7 bases lay between the germline ends.

At least ten counts were recorded for this clonotype. The chain couples TRBV28 to TRBJ1-2; 7 bases map to TRBD1. The junction had 16 bases not matched to a gene; V was cut back by 6 bases and J by 0 bases. Per germline, CDR1 MDHEN and CDR2 SYDVKM. CDR3 length equals 18 residues. The CDR3 bases are TGTGCCAGCAGGGTGGTCGGACCCGGGACAGAAGCTAACTATGGCTACACCTTC. Translated, it gives CASRVVGPGTEANYGYTF.

The sample holds a few counts of this clonotype. The V call is TRBV7-9, the J call TRBJ2-7, with 8 bases identical to TRBD2. V dropped 8 bases and J dropped 3; count of bases not matched to a gene: 6. This CDR3 spans 13 amino acids. CDR1 SEHNR and CDR2 FQNEAQ come from the germline V gene (reference sequence). CDR3 amino acids: CASLHSGDYEQYF. The CDR3 nucleotides read TGTGCCAGCCTCCATAGCGGGGACTACGAGCAGTACTTC. The variable domain in full, completed from reference TRBV7-9 and TRBJ2-7, reads DTGVSQNPRHKITKRGQNVTFRCDPISEHNRLYWYRQTLGQGPEFLTYFQNEAQLEKSRLLSDRFSAERPKGSFSTLEIQRTEQGDSAMYLCASLHSGDYEQYFGPGTRLTVT.

This clonotype has a count of ten or more. This chain links TRBV7-2 with TRBJ2-5; 9 bases agree with TRBD1. With 5 bases clipped from V and 5 bases from J, the junction kept 6 bases outside the gene matches. The CDR3 sequence is 14 residues long. Germline V gene lookup returns CDR1 SGHTA and CDR2 FQGNSA. CDR3 sequence reads: CASSPGTGLETQYF. The CDR3 DNA reads TGTGCCAGCAGCCCCGGGACAGGGTTGGAGACCCAGTACTTC.

The V gene is TRBV2, the J gene TRBJ1-5; perhaps TRBD1 as D (5 bases). The CDR3 sequence is 15 residues long. Germline values: CDR1 SNHLY, CDR2 FYNNEI. Trimming shortened V by 4 bases and J by 0 bases, and 10 bases separated the two germline ends. The CDR3 nucleotides are TGTGCCAGCAGTGCAGGACATATTAGCAATCAGCCCCAGCATTTT. It codes for CASSAGHISNQPQHF. The complete variable domain, with remaining parts taken from reference TRBV2 and TRBJ1-5, reads EPEVTQTPSHQVTQMGQEVILRCVPISNHLYFYWYRQILGQKVEFLVSFYNNEISEKSEIFDDQFSVERPDGSNFTLKIRSTKLEDSAMYFCASSAGHISNQPQHFGDGTRLSIL.

This clonotype was detected ten times or more. The chain recombines TRBV11-1 with TRBJ2-7; 9 bases fit TRBD1. Per germline, CDR1 SGHAT and CDR2 FQDESV (reference sequence). The J segment lost 2 bases and the V segment lost 1 base, leaving 3 bases of the junction unmatched. The CDR3 has 15 residues. The CDR3 loop is CASSLGQGETYEQYF. In nucleotides, the CDR3 is TGTGCCAGCAGCTTAGGACAGGGGGAAACCTACGAGCAGTACTTC.

Many counts were recorded for this clonotype. The rearrangement links TRBV24-1 to TRBJ1-3; D possibly corresponds to TRBD1 (5 bases). V lost 0 bases and J lost 1, with 9 bases in between. The length of the CDR3 is 16 residues. The germline V gene has CDR1 KGHDR and CDR2 SFDVKD. DNA for the CDR3: TGTGCCACCAGTGATTTGTCACGGGGGTCTGGAAACACCATATATTTT. This encodes CATSDLSRGSGNTIYF.

This clonotype was recorded many times. The chain has TRBV3-1 and TRBJ2-1; 7 nucleotides match TRBD2. Germline-derived CDR1 and CDR2 are LGHDT and YNNKEL (reference sequence). The CDR3 contains 16 residues. Trimming removed 0 bases from V and 0 bases from J; junction bases left unmatched: 2. The CDR3 DNA is TGTGCCAGCAGCCAAGAGGGCGGGGGCTCCTACAATGAGCAGTTCTTC. Amino acid sequence: CASSQEGGGSYNEQFF.

This clonotype has a count of ten or more. V and J are TRBV28 and TRBJ2-1; TRBD1 aligns across 10 bases. Germline trimming cut 4 bases from V and 3 bases from J; bases unmatched to any gene: 9. Looked up from germline, CDR1 is MDHEN and CDR2 is SYDVKM. There are 17 residues in the CDR3. The CDR3 region has the DNA TGTGCCAGCAGTTGGGAAGGACAGGGGGGTATCTACAATGAGCAGTTCTTC. This translates into CASSWEGQGGIYNEQFF.

The sample holds many counts of this clonotype. This chain links TRBV6-6 with TRBJ1-1; D is unclear. Germline values: CDR1 MNHNY, CDR2 SVGAGI (reference sequence). This CDR3 has 11 amino acids. Trimming shortened V by 6 bases and J by 8 bases, and 10 bases separated the two germline ends. CDR3 DNA sequence: TGTGCCAGCAGAAACGCAGAGGAAGCTTTCTTT. Amino acids: CASRNAEEAFF.

This clonotype has ten or more counts. The V call is TRBV9, the J call TRBJ2-3; maybe TRBD2 (5 bases). Trimming pared 4 bases from V and 3 bases from J, leaving 15 bases between. Germline V gene lookup returns CDR1 SGDLS and CDR2 YYNGEE. The CDR3 covers 15 residues. The CDR3 sequence: CASSQNTPGTDTQYF. In DNA form, the CDR3 reads TGTGCCAGCAGCCAAAATACACCGGGGACAGATACGCAGTATTTT.

This clonotype was seen repeatedly, ten times or more. This chain links TRBV12-3 or TRBV12-4 with TRBJ2-3, with D possibly being TRBD2 (6 bases). CDR3 length equals 15 residues. The V and J ends lost 6 bases and 6 bases respectively, with 19 bases between them. DNA of the CDR3: TGTGCCAGCAGCTCACCGAGGGACTCCTGGGATACGCAGTATTTT. This codes for CASSSPRDSWDTQYF.

This clonotype was counted ten times or more. The CDR3 reads CATTDDNGEAFF. Written as DNA, the CDR3 is TGTGCCACCACCGATGACAACGGTGAAGCTTTCTTT. This sequence joins TRBV24-1 and TRBJ1-1, with unresolved D. CDR3 length equals 12 residues. V lost 8 bases and J lost 7, with 13 bases in between. Germline lookup yields CDR1 KGHDR and CDR2 SFDVKD.

This clonotype has ten or more counts. The chain is built from TRBV6-4 and TRBJ2-3, with D possibly TRBD2 on 6 matching bases. Germline values: CDR1 MRHNA, CDR2 SNTAGT. Trimming took 3 bases from V and 0 from J, leaving 13 bases between them. CDR3 length: 16 residues. The CDR3: CASSEGAGLSTDTQYF. The CDR3 DNA reads TGTGCCAGCAGTGAAGGGGCGGGACTGAGCACAGATACGCAGTATTTT.

Many counts were recorded for this clonotype. The chain combines TRBV5-1 with TRBJ2-3, with D unresolved. Germline CDR1 and CDR2: SGHRS and YFSETQ. The CDR3 is 14 residues long. V was cut by 1 base and J by 1 base, with 7 bases left in between. CDR3 protein: CASSLSVRTDTQYF. For the CDR3, the DNA is TGCGCCAGCAGCTTGTCAGTACGCACAGATACGCAGTATTTT.

This clonotype was counted at least ten times. The V call is TRBV19, the J call TRBJ1-1; tentatively, D is TRBD1 (6 bases). V lost 10 bases, J lost 11 bases, and 20 bases lay in between. The length of the CDR3 is 12 residues. CDR1 and CDR2 from the germline V gene are LNHDA and SQIVND (reference sequence). The CDR3 DNA is TGTGCCACCCAAGAGGAGACCCAGGGGGCTTTCTTT. This encodes CATQEETQGAFF.